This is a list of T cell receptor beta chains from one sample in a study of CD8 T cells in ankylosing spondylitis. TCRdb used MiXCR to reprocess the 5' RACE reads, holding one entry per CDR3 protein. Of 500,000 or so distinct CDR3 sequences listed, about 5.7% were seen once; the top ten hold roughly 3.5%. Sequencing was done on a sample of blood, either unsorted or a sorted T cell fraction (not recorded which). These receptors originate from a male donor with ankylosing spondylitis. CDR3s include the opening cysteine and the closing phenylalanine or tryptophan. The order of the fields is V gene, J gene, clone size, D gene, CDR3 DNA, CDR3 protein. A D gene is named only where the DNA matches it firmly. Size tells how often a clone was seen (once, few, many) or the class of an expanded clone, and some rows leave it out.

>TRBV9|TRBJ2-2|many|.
TGTGCCAGCAGCGTAGCCTTGTCCGGGGAGCTGTTTTTT
CASSVALSGELFF
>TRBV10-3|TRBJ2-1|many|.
TGTGCCATCAGTGAGGTCGATGAGCAGTTCTTC
CAISEVDEQFF
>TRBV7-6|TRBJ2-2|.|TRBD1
TGTGCCAGCAGCTTGCAACCGGGACAGGGTGCGACCGGGGAGCTGTTTTTT
CASSLQPGQGATGELFF
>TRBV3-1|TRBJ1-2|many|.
TGTGCCAGCAGCCCCCTCAGCTATGGCTACACCTTC
CASSPLSYGYTF
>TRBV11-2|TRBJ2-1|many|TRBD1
TGTGCCAGCAGCGTCACTAGGGGGCAGGCAGGTGGCTCCTACAATGAGCAGTTCTTC
CASSVTRGQAGGSYNEQFF
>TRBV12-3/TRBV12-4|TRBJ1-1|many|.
TGTGCCAGCAGATTCCGGCAGAACACTGAAGCTTTCTTT
CASRFRQNTEAFF
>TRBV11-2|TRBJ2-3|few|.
TGTGCCAGCAGCTTAAGGCCCTCCAGAACAGGGTTCGGGACAGATACGCAGTATTTT
CASSLRPSRTGFGTDTQYF
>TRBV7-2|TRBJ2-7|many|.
TGTGCCAGCAGCTTATTCCAGGTTTTAACCCACGAGCAGTACTTC
CASSLFQVLTHEQYF
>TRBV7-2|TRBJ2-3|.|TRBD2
TGTGCCAGCAGCTTGTCTAGCGGGAGTTTGATAGATACGCAGTATTTT
CASSLSSGSLIDTQYF
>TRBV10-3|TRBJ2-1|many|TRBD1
TGTGCCAGCAGGGGGTCCAGCTCCTACAATGAGCAGTTCTTC
CASRGSSSYNEQFF
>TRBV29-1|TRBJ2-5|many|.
TGCAGCGTTGGTAGGGGACAGACCCAGTACTTC
CSVGRGQTQYF
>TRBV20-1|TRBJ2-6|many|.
TGCAGTGCTAGAGATCTGGCTGGGGCCAACGTCCTGACTTTC
CSARDLAGANVLTF
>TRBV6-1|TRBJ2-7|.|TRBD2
TGTGCCAGCAGGAACAAACTTACGGGGAGCGGGGCCTACGAGCAGTACTTC
CASRNKLTGSGAYEQYF
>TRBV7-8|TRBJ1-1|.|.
TGTGCCAGCAGCCTCCCGGGGGGCCCTGAAGCTTTCTTT
CASSLPGGPEAFF
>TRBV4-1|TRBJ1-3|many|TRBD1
TGCGCCAGCAGCCGGGACAGCCGCTCTGGAAACACCATATATTTT
CASSRDSRSGNTIYF
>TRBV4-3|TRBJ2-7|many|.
TGCGCCAGCAGCCAGGGGCTAGGACACGAGCAGTACTTC
CASSQGLGHEQYF
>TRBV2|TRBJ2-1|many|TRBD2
TGTGCCACTTCTACTAGCGGAGCCTACAATGAGCAGTTCTTC
CATSTSGAYNEQFF
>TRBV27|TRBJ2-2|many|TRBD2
TGTGCCAGCAGCCCGACCGGAGCGGGAGGGAACACCGGGGAGCTGTTTTTT
CASSPTGAGGNTGELFF
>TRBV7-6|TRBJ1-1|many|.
TGTGCCAGCAGCGTAGTGGGACGGGAGGGCACTGAAGCTTTCTTT
CASSVVGREGTEAFF
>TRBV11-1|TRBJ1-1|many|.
TGTGCCAGCAGCTTGCGGGGGGAGAACACTGAAGCTTTCTTT
CASSLRGENTEAFF
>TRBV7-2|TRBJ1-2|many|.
TGTGCCAGCAGCTTAGTGTTGGACCCTACTAACTATGGCTACACCTTC
CASSLVLDPTNYGYTF
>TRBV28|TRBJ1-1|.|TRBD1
TGTGCCAGCAGTTTACCCGGGACAGGGGGAGGCTTTGTCACTGAAGCTTTCTTT
CASSLPGTGGGFVTEAFF
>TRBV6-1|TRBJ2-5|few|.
TGTGCCAGCACCTTTAGTAAGGGGATAGCGGAGACCCAGTACTTC
CASTFSKGIAETQYF
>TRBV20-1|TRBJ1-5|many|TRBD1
TGCAGTGCTAGGGACAGGGAGGGTCAGCCCCAGCATTTT
CSARDREGQPQHF
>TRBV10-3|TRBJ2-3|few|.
TGTGCCATCAGTGAGTCCCGCGGGGCTAGCACAGATACGCAGTATTTT
CAISESRGASTDTQYF
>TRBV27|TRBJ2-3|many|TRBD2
TGTGCCAGCAGTTTATCGACTAGCGGGAGAAATACGCAGTATTTT
CASSLSTSGRNTQYF
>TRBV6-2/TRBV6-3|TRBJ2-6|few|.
TGTGCCAGCATCGACACCCAGCGCAGGGCCTCTGGGGCCAACGTCCTGACTTTC
CASIDTQRRASGANVLTF
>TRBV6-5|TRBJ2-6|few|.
TGTGCCAGCGTTAAGGGGAGCCCTGGGGCCAACGTCCTGACTTTC
CASVKGSPGANVLTF
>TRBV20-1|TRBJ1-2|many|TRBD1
TGCAGTGCTAGCCGGGACAGGCCACCGTATGGCTACACCTTC
CSASRDRPPYGYTF
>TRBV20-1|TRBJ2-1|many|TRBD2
TGCAGTGCTAGCAGCGGGGGCTTATACAATGAGCAGTTCTTC
CSASSGGLYNEQFF
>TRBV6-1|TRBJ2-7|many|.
TGTGCCAGCAGTGAAGCGAGAGACGGTTTAAACGAGCAGTACTTC
CASSEARDGLNEQYF
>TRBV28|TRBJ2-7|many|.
TGTGCCAGCAGTTCTGGGCCGGAGGGCGAGCAGTACTTC
CASSSGPEGEQYF
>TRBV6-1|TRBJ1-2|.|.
TGTGCCAGCAGTGACGTGGCCACAGGGCTCGGTGGCTACACCTTC
CASSDVATGLGGYTF
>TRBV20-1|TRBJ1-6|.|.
TGCAGTGCTAGAGATTCATCAGGTACCGGATTTTCTTCACCCCTCCACTTT
CSARDSSGTGFSSPLHF
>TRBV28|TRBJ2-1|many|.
TGTGCCAGCAGTTTACCCCAAGCTTCGTACAATGAGCAGTTCTTC
CASSLPQASYNEQFF
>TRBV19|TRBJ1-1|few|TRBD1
TGTGCCAGTTCCGGGACAGTCGGGCCTGAAGCTTTCTTT
CASSGTVGPEAFF
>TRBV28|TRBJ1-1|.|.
TGTGCCAGCAGGGTGACGCTGTCCGGGGCCAAGAACACTGAAGCTTTCTTT
CASRVTLSGAKNTEAFF
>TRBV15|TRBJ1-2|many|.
TGTGCCACCAGCAGGGGGTGGGCAGCTGCTAACTATGGCTACACCTTC
CATSRGWAAANYGYTF
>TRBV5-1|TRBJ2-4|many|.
TGCGCCAGCAGCTTGGAGACGACAGGTCCGGCCAAAAACATTCAGTACTTC
CASSLETTGPAKNIQYF
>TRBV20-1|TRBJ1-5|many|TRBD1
TGCAGTGCTGGCCGAGACAGGGTCAATCAGCCCCAGCATTTT
CSAGRDRVNQPQHF
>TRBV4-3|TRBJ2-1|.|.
TGCGCCAGCAGCCACCAGGAGGGCCCGCAGGGGCGGTTCTTC
CASSHQEGPQGRFF
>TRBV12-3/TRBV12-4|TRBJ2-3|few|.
TGTGCCAGCAGTTTAGCTAAAGGCCGGGACATATACAATACGCAGTATTTT
CASSLAKGRDIYNTQYF
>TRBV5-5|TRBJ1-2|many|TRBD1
TGTGCCAGCAGCCCACGACCGGACAGGGCCAACTATGGCTACACCTTC
CASSPRPDRANYGYTF
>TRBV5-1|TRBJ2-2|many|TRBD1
TGCGCCAGCAGCTTACAGGGGGCGAGAACCGGGGAGCTGTTTTTT
CASSLQGARTGELFF
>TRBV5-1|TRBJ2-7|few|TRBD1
TGCGCCAGCAGCCAAACCTTCGGGACAGGTACGGTCGAGCAGTACTTC
CASSQTFGTGTVEQYF
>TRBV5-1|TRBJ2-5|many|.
TGCGCCAGCAGCTTGTCCAGGGATGGGCAAGAGACCCAGTACTTC
CASSLSRDGQETQYF
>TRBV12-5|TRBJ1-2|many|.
TGTGCTAGTGGTTTTCCTGGGACGGTATATGGCTACACCTTC
CASGFPGTVYGYTF
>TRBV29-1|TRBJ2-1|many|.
TGCAGCGTTGAAGGGGGAGAGTCCTACAATGAGCAGTTCTTC
CSVEGGESYNEQFF
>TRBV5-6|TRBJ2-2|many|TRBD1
TGTGCCAGCAGCTTGTCAGGACAGGGAAACACCGGGGAGCTGTTTTTT
CASSLSGQGNTGELFF
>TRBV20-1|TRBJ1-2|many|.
TGCAGTGCTCCCGGCCACCACAGTAAAGCTAACTATGGCTACACCTTC
CSAPGHHSKANYGYTF
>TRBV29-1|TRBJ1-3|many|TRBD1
TGCAGCGTGACTACAGGGGCCAGCTCTGGAAACACCATATATTTT
CSVTTGASSGNTIYF
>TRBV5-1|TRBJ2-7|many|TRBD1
TGCGCCAGCAGGACAGGGCTCAACGAGCAGTACTTC
CASRTGLNEQYF
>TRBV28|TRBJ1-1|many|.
TGTGCCAGCAGCTTAAGCCTGAACACTGAAGCTTTCTTT
CASSLSLNTEAFF
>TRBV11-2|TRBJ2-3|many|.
TGTGCCAGCAGCTTAGGGGTGAATACGCAGTATTTT
CASSLGVNTQYF
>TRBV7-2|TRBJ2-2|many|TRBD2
TGTGCCAGCAGCTTCGCGGCGGGAGCGAACACCGGGGAGCTGTTTTTT
CASSFAAGANTGELFF
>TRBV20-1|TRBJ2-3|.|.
TGCAGTGAGACTGCCGGACTCTACACAGATACGCAGTATTTT
CSETAGLYTDTQYF
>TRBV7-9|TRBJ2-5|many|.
TGTGCCAGCAGCTTCGTTCCGGATGAGACCCAGTACTTC
CASSFVPDETQYF